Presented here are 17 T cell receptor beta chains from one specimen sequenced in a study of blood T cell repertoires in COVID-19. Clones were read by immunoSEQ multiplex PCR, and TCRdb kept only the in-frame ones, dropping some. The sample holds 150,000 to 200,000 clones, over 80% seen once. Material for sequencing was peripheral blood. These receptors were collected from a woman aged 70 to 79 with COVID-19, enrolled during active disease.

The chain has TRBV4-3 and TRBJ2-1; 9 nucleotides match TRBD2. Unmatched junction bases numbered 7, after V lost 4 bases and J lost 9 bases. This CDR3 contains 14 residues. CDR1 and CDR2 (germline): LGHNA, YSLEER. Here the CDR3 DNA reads TGCGCCAGCAGCCTCATAGCGGGAGCGGGTGAGCAGTTCTTC. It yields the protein CASSLIAGAGEQFF.

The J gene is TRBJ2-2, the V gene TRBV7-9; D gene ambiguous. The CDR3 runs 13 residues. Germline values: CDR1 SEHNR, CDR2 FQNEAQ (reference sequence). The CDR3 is CASSHSNTGELFF. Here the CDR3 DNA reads TGTGCAAGCTCACATTCGAACACCGGGGAGCTGTTTTTT.

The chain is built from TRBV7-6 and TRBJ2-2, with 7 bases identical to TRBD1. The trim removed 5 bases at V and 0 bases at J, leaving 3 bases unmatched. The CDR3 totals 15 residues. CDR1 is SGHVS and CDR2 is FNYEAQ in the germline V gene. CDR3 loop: CASSHRGPNTGELFF. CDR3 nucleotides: TGTGCCAGCAGCCACAGGGGCCCGAACACCGGGGAGCTGTTTTTT.

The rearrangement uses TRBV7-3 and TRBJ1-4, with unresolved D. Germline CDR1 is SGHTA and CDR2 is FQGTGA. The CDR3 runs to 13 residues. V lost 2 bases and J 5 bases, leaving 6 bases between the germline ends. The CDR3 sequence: CASSLDGNEKLFF. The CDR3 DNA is TGTGCCAGCAGCTTAGACGGGAATGAAAAACTGTTTTTT.

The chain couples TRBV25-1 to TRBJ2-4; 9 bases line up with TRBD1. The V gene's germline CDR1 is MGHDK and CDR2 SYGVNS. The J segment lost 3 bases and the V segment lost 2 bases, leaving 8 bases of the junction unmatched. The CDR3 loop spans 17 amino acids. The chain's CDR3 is CASSEHGQGRGKNIQYF. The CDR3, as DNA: TGTGCCAGCAGTGAACATGGACAGGGGCGCGGCAAAAACATTCAGTACTTC. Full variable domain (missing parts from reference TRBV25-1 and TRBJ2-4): EADIYQTPRYLVIGTGKKITLECSQTMGHDKMYWYQQDPGMELHLIHYSYGVNSTEKGDLSSESTVSRIRTEHFPLTLESARPSHTSQYLCASSEHGQGRGKNIQYFGAGTRLSVL.

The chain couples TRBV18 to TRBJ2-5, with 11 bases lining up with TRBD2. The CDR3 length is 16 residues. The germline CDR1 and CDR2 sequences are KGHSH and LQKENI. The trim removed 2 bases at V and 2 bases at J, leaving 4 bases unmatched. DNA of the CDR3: TGTGCCAGCTCACCAGCCGGGACTAGCGGTCAAGAGACCCAGTACTTC. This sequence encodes CASSPAGTSGQETQYF.

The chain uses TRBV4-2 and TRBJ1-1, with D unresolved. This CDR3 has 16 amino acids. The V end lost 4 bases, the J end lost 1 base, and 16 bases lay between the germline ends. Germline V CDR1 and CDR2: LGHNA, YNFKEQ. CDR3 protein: CASSPAGEVSNTEAFF. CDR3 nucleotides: TGTGCCAGCAGCCCAGCCGGGGAGGTCTCGAACACTGAAGCTTTCTTT.

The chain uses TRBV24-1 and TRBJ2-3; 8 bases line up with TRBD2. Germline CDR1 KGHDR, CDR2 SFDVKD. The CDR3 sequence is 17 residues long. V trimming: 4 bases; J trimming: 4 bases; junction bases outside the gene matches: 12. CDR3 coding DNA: TGTGCCACCAGTGACCCTGGACTAGCCGGATTCGCAGATACGCAGTATTTT. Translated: CATSDPGLAGFADTQYF.

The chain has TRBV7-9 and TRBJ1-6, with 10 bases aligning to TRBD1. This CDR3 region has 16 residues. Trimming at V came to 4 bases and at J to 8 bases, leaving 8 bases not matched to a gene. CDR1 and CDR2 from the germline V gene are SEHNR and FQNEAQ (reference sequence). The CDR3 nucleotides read TGTGCCAGCAGCTCCTCCTGGGGACAGGGGTATTCACCCCTCCACTTT. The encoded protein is CASSSSWGQGYSPLHF.

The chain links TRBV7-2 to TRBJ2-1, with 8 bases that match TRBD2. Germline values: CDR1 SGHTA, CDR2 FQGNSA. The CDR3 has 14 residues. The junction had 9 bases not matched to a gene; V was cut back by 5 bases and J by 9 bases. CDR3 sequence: CASSGLAGRGEQFF. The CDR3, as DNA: TGTGCCAGCAGCGGATTAGCGGGGAGGGGTGAGCAGTTCTTC. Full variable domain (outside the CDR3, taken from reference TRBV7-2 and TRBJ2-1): GAGVSQSPSNKVTEKGKDVELRCDPISGHTALYWYRQSLGQGLEFLIYFQGNSAPDKSGLPSDRFSAERTGGSVSTLTIQRTQQEDSAVYLCASSGLAGRGEQFFGPGTRLTVL.

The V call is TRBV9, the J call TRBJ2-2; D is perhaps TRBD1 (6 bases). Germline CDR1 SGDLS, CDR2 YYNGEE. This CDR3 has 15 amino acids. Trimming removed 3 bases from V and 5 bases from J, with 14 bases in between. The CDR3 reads CASSASSGATGELFF. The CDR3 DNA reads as TGTGCCAGCAGCGCCTCGTCAGGGGCTACCGGGGAGCTGTTTTTT.

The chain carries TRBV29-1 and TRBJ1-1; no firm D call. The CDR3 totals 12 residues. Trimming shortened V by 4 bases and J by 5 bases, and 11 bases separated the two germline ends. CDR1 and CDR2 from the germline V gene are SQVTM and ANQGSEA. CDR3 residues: CSVVRGRTEAFF. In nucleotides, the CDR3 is TGCAGCGTTGTTCGGGGAAGGACTGAAGCTTTCTTT.

The DNA of the CDR3 is TGTGCCAGCAGCGTAGCAACCGGGACAGTCAACACCGGGGAGCTGTTTTTT. Residues: CASSVATGTVNTGELFF. This chain uses TRBV9 with TRBJ2-2; 7 nucleotides match TRBD1. The germline V gene has CDR1 SGDLS and CDR2 YYNGEE. CDR3 length: 17 residues. With V trimmed by 0 bases and J by 2 bases, 7 bases remained unmatched.

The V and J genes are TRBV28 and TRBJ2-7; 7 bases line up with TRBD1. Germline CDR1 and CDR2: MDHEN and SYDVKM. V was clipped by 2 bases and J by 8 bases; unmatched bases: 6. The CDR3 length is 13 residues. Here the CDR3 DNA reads TGTGCCAGCAGTTTACCCGACAGGGTCCAGCAGTACTTC. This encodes CASSLPDRVQQYF.

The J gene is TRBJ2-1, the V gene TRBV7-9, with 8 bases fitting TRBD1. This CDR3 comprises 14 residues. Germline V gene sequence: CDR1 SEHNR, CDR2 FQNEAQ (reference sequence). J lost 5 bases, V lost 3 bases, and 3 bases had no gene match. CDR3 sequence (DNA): TGTGCCAGCAGCTTGGTGGACAGGGACAATGAGCAGTTCTTC. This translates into CASSLVDRDNEQFF.

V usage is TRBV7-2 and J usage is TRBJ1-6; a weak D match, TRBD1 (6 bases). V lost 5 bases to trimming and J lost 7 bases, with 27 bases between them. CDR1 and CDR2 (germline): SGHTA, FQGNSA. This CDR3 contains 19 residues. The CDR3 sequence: CASSTMSGYRVSGNSPLHF. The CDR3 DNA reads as TGTGCCAGCAGCACGATGTCAGGATACAGGGTATCGGGGAATTCACCCCTCCACTTT.

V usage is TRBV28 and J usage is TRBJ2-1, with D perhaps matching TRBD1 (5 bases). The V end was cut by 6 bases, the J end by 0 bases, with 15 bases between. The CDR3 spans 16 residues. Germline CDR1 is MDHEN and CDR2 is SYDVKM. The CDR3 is CASSSQDGHSYNEQFF. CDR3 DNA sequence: TGTGCCAGCAGCAGCCAGGACGGACACTCCTACAATGAGCAGTTCTTC.